A single sample is the source of the 13 T cell receptor beta chains below, sequenced in a study of blood T cell repertoires in COVID-19. Assay: immunoSEQ multiplex PCR; the TCRdb copy retains only in-frame clones and omits some. The profile shows a few hundred thousand clones, 80% to 90% of them singletons. The sequenced sample consisted of peripheral blood. The receptors were sampled from a woman aged 40-49 years who had recovered from COVID-19.

The CDR3, as DNA: TGTGCCAGCAGCTCTGTAGACAGGGGGCCCGAAGCTTTCTTT. It codes for CASSSVDRGPEAFF. The chain combines TRBV3-1 (or the pseudogene TRBV3-2) with TRBJ1-1; 10 bases agree with TRBD1. In germline, CDR1 is LGHDT, CDR2 YNNKEL (reference sequence). The V and J ends lost 5 bases and 8 bases, in that order; junction bases with no gene match: 8. CDR3 length: 14 amino acids.

This clone has a single count. The chain has TRBV30 and TRBJ1-2, with TRBD1 identical over 8 bases. The CDR3 is 16 residues long. V lost 4 bases, J lost 2 bases, and 12 bases stayed unmatched. CDR1 and CDR2 from the germline V gene are GTSNPN and SVGIG (reference sequence). DNA for the CDR3: TGTGCCTGGATAAAGATCCCGAGGACAGGGAACTATGGCTACACCTTC. Protein product: CAWIKIPRTGNYGYTF.

The CDR3 loop is CASSHGTGVYNEQFF. CDR3 nucleotides: TGCGCCAGCAGCCATGGGACAGGGGTCTACAATGAGCAGTTCTTC. The J gene is TRBJ2-1, the V gene TRBV4-3; 10 nucleotides match TRBD1. V gave up 3 bases and J gave up 3 bases; unmatched junction bases: 2. The CDR3 covers 15 residues. Per germline, CDR1 LGHNA and CDR2 YSLEER.

The V gene is TRBV5-4, the J gene TRBJ1-1; 11 positions agree with TRBD1. Germline-derived CDR1 and CDR2 are SGHNT and YYREEE (reference sequence). Trimming at V came to 3 bases and at J to 0 bases, leaving 7 bases not matched to a gene. This CDR3 has 17 residues. CDR3 DNA: TGTGCCAGCAGCTGGGGGACAGGGGGATTCATGAACACTGAAGCTTTCTTT. Translation gives CASSWGTGGFMNTEAFF.

The J gene is TRBJ1-1, the V gene TRBV9, with D possibly being TRBD1 (6 bases). CDR1 and CDR2 from the germline V gene are SGDLS and YYNGEE. There are 15 residues in the CDR3. Trimming pared 4 bases from V and 0 bases from J, leaving 13 bases between. This chain's CDR3 is CASSPRGQLNTEAFF. CDR3 DNA sequence: TGTGCCAGCAGCCCGAGAGGACAGCTGAACACTGAAGCTTTCTTT.

The rearrangement joins TRBV18 to TRBJ2-7; weak D call: TRBD2 (7 bases). V was shortened by 6 bases and J by 6 bases, with 15 bases between the two germline ends. The CDR3 totals 13 residues. Looked up from germline, CDR1 is KGHSH and CDR2 is LQKENI. CDR3 sequence: CASSRGGDLEQYF. The CDR3 bases are TGTGCCAGCTCCAGGGGAGGGGACCTCGAGCAGTACTTC. The full variable domain, completed using reference TRBV18 and TRBJ2-7, is NAGVMQNPRHLVRRRGQEARLRCSPMKGHSHVYWYRQLPEEGLKFMVYLQKENIIDESGMPKERFSAEFPKEGPSILRIQQVVRGDSAAYFCASSRGGDLEQYFGPGTRLTVT.

The chain joins TRBV30 to TRBJ2-3; no firm D call. Germline values: CDR1 GTSNPN, CDR2 SVGIG (reference sequence). This CDR3 is built from 14 residues. Trimming left V 2 bases short and J 3 bases short, with 12 bases between. In nucleotides, the CDR3 is TGTGCCTGGAGTAAGAACCAGAGGACAGATACGCAGTATTTT. Amino acid sequence: CAWSKNQRTDTQYF.

The chain uses TRBV5-1 and TRBJ1-2, with 9 positions matching TRBD1. Looked up from germline, CDR1 is SGHRS and CDR2 is YFSETQ. J gave up 8 bases and V 2 bases, and 16 bases lay outside the gene matches. This CDR3 has 17 residues. CDR3 sequence reads: CASSFVSGTGLLEGYTF. The CDR3 region has the DNA TGCGCCAGCAGCTTCGTTTCCGGGACAGGGCTACTTGAGGGCTACACCTTC.

The V and J genes are TRBV6-6 and TRBJ2-5, with D hard to call. CDR1 MNHNY and CDR2 SVGAGI come from the germline V gene (reference sequence). The CDR3 extends over 12 amino acids. V lost 0 bases to trimming and J lost 5 bases, with 4 bases between them. The CDR3 sequence is CASSYSGETQYF. Here the CDR3 DNA reads TGTGCCAGCAGTTACTCGGGCGAGACCCAGTACTTC.

There are a few counts of this clone. The chain employs TRBV7-2 and TRBJ1-3; 8 nucleotides agree with TRBD1. The ends lost 3 bases at V and 4 bases at J; junction bases unmatched: 14. The CDR3 spans 18 residues. Germline lookup yields CDR1 SGHTA and CDR2 FQGNSA. This CDR3 is CASSLLQTGVGSGNTIYF. DNA of the CDR3: TGTGCCAGCAGCTTGCTCCAGACAGGGGTGGGTTCGGGAAACACCATATATTTT.

This clone was observed many times. The CDR3 DNA reads as TGTGCCAGCAGCTTCTACCGGGACAGCCAAGAGACCCAGTACTTC. Encoded protein: CASSFYRDSQETQYF. The chain combines TRBV28 with TRBJ2-5; 7 bases line up with TRBD1. CDR3 length: 15 amino acids. In germline, CDR1 is MDHEN, CDR2 SYDVKM. The V segment lost 6 bases and the J segment 1 base; nucleotides outside the gene matches: 8.

This chain links TRBV11-3 with TRBJ1-5; a weak D match, TRBD1 (5 bases). The ends were cut back, 1 base at V and 1 base at J, with 8 bases in the middle. This CDR3 is 15 amino acids long. Germline-derived CDR1 and CDR2 are SGHNT and YENEEA. The CDR3, as DNA: TGTGCCAGCAGCTTAGGGGGGGAGAGCAATCAGCCCCAGCATTTT. This translates into CASSLGGESNQPQHF. The full variable domain, rest sourced from reference TRBV11-3 and TRBJ1-5, is EAGVVQSPRYKIIEKKQPVAFWCNPISGHNTLYWYLQNLGQGPELLIRYENEEAVDDSQLPKDRFSAERLKGVDSTLKIQPAELGDSAVYLCASSLGGESNQPQHFGDGTRLSIL.

The chain uses TRBV29-1 and TRBJ1-3, with D perhaps TRBD1 (5 bases). This CDR3 spans 14 amino acids. CDR1 is SQVTM, CDR2 ANQGSEA, per germline. Trimming took 4 bases from V and 0 from J, leaving 10 bases between them. The CDR3 sequence: CSVGIDSSGNTIYF. The DNA for the CDR3 is TGCAGCGTTGGTATAGACAGCTCTGGAAACACCATATATTTT.